This entry features one TCR beta chain sequence. Its antigen is not identified. Repertoires were generated with immunoSEQ multiplex PCR, while TCRdb's copy carries only in-frame clones and drops some. The sample carries 65,000 to 85,000 clones, about 85% recorded once. The sample belongs to a study of OX40 agonist ivuxolimab in advanced cancers. Study at large: Patients were roughly 83% male with ages roughly 20 to 90, mean about 60.

Study-wide results and limits: Antigen targets of the expanded peripheral T cells went undetermined. Patients with a partial response at 0.1-3.0 mg/kg had among the lowest clonal expansion. There were, on average, more expanded clones in CD8+ T cells than in CD4+.

This TCR was recovered from an adult with an advanced solid tumor such as melanoma, head and neck, liver or kidney cancer. Sequencing used CD4+ or CD8+ T cells sorted from blood, obtained in a trial of the OX40 agonist ivuxolimab.

The CDR3 region has the DNA TGTGCCAGCAGCTCGACTAGCAGAGAGACCCAGTACTTC. Protein product: CASSSTSRETQYF. The chain carries TRBV7-9 and TRBJ2-5, with TRBD2 identical over 7 bases. The CDR3 length is 13 residues. The ends lost 4 bases at V and 4 bases at J; junction bases unmatched: 3. Germline V gene data show CDR1 as SEHNR and CDR2 as FQNEAQ (reference sequence).